A single sample is the source of the 29 T cell receptor beta chains below, sequenced in a study of cytomegalovirus exposure and HLA in healthy donors. Use of 60 Vbeta and 13 Jbeta primers characterized the PCR. Generated by immunoSEQ multiplex PCR, the TCRdb table keeps only in-frame clones and is missing some. The repertoire includes about 110,000 clones, 79% of them detected once, and approximately 3% sits in the top ten. Sequencing used PBMCs. The receptors were sampled from a middle-aged woman in good health and CMV-seronegative.

This sequence joins TRBV28 and TRBJ2-3, with a possible D match to TRBD1 (5 bases). CDR1 and CDR2 from the germline V gene are MDHEN and SYDVKM. The V and J ends lost 5 bases and 0 bases respectively, with 9 bases between them. There are 14 residues in the CDR3. CDR3 amino acids: CASSIQGSTDTQYF. CDR3 coding DNA: TGTGCCAGCAGTATCCAGGGTAGCACAGATACGCAGTATTTT.

This clone was found once. The chain carries TRBV6-5 and TRBJ2-1; 11 positions agree with TRBD2. Trimming cost V 6 bases and J 7 bases; bases outside gene matches: 8. This CDR3 has 15 amino acids. From germline, CDR1 is MNHEY and CDR2 SVGAGI. Here the CDR3 reads CASSLLAGVGNEQFF. Here the CDR3 DNA reads TGTGCCAGCAGCTTACTAGCGGGAGTGGGTAATGAGCAGTTCTTC.

V and J are TRBV28 and TRBJ2-1; 10 bases fit TRBD2. V gave up 2 bases and J gave up 0 bases; unmatched junction bases: 4. This CDR3 region has 17 residues. Germline lookup yields CDR1 MDHEN and CDR2 SYDVKM. CDR3 coding DNA: TGTGCCAGCAGTTTAAATCTAGCGGGAGTCTCCTACAATGAGCAGTTCTTC. Protein product: CASSLNLAGVSYNEQFF.

The chain couples TRBV9 to TRBJ2-7; 8 nucleotides match TRBD2. J gave up 3 bases and V 0 bases, and 8 bases lay outside the gene matches. The CDR3 sequence is 16 residues long. The germline gives CDR1 SGDLS, CDR2 YYNGEE. Here the CDR3 reads CASSVGAGGSVYEQYF. The CDR3, as DNA: TGTGCCAGCAGCGTAGGGGCGGGAGGATCAGTCTACGAGCAGTACTTC.

The gene calls are TRBV15 and TRBJ2-3; 9 positions agree with TRBD2. V was pared by 3 bases and J by 3 bases, with 7 bases of the junction left unmatched. The CDR3 has 16 residues. The germline V gene encodes CDR1 LNHNV and CDR2 YYDKDF (reference sequence). The CDR3 spells CATSRTSGGETDTQYF. The CDR3 region has the DNA TGTGCCACCAGCAGGACTAGCGGAGGGGAGACAGATACGCAGTATTTT.

V and J are TRBV19 and TRBJ1-4, with 8 positions matching TRBD1. V was pared by 3 bases and J by 5 bases, with 8 bases of the junction left unmatched. The CDR3 runs 16 residues. CDR1 and CDR2 from the germline V gene are LNHDA and SQIVND (reference sequence). The CDR3 protein is CASSIRRGQENEKLFF. The CDR3 DNA reads TGTGCCAGTAGTATTCGCCGGGGACAGGAGAATGAAAAACTGTTTTTT.

V is TRBV7-2 and J is TRBJ2-2; 7 bases line up with TRBD1. Germline trimming cut 5 bases from V and 4 bases from J; bases unmatched to any gene: 4. Germline-derived CDR1 and CDR2 are SGHTA and FQGNSA. The length of the CDR3 is 14 residues. CDR3 sequence reads: CASSAYRGTGELFF. As DNA, the CDR3 is TGTGCCAGCAGCGCCTACAGGGGCACCGGGGAGCTGTTTTTT.

V is TRBV2 and J is TRBJ2-3, with 7 nucleotides matching TRBD2. The V gene's germline CDR1 is SNHLY and CDR2 FYNNEI. CDR3 size: 15 residues. After removal of 6 bases from V and 2 bases from J, the junction contained 8 bases not matched to a gene. Here the CDR3 reads CASRLGSGITDTQYF. The CDR3 DNA is TGTGCCAGCAGACTCGGGAGCGGGATCACAGATACGCAGTATTTT.

This rearrangement joins TRBV6-5 to TRBJ2-2; no definite D call. The CDR3 contains 13 residues. V was clipped by 6 bases and J by 7 bases, with 12 bases between them. The germline gives CDR1 MNHEY, CDR2 SVGAGI. The CDR3 region has the DNA TGTGCCAGCAGCCCCCTACCGGGCGGGGAGCTGTTTTTT. Its protein product is CASSPLPGGELFF.

This clone was seen just once. The chain joins TRBV7-2 to TRBJ1-5, with D perhaps TRBD1 (6 bases). The CDR3 has 14 residues. Germline CDR1 SGHTA, CDR2 FQGNSA. V lost 1 base to trimming and J lost 5 bases, with 9 bases between them. The CDR3 coding sequence is TGTGCCAGCAGCTTAGACAGGGACCATCAGCCCCAGCATTTT. Protein sequence: CASSLDRDHQPQHF. The full variable domain, its missing parts supplied by reference TRBV7-2 and TRBJ1-5, is GAGVSQSPSNKVTEKGKDVELRCDPISGHTALYWYRQSLGQGLEFLIYFQGNSAPDKSGLPSDRFSAERTGGSVSTLTIQRTQQEDSAVYLCASSLDRDHQPQHFGDGTRLSIL.

CDR3 residues: CASSQGHSEDTDTQYF. CDR3 coding DNA: TGTGCCAGCAGCCAGGGACACTCAGAGGACACAGATACGCAGTATTTT. The rearrangement uses TRBV4-2 and TRBJ2-3; maybe TRBD1 (6 bases). The CDR3 length is 16 residues. Germline V lookup: CDR1 LGHNA, CDR2 YNFKEQ. Trimming removed 3 bases from V and 2 bases from J, with 15 bases in between.

Only one count was recorded for this clone. V and J are TRBV7-9 and TRBJ2-2, with 12 bases that match TRBD1. The germline CDR1 and CDR2 sequences are SEHNR and FQNEAQ (reference sequence). With V trimmed by 5 bases and J by 7 bases, 5 bases remained unmatched. This CDR3 is 15 amino acids long. The CDR3 region has the DNA TGTGCCAGCAGCCCCGGGACAGGGGGCATCGGGGAGCTGTTTTTT. Its translation: CASSPGTGGIGELFF.

This clone appeared a few times. The rearrangement uses TRBV28 and TRBJ2-5; the D is unclear. Looked up from germline, CDR1 is MDHEN and CDR2 is SYDVKM. The CDR3 totals 15 residues. The V and J ends lost 8 bases and 2 bases respectively, with 18 bases between them. The CDR3 DNA sequence: TGTGCCAGCTCCCGAGACACAGAGAGTCAAGAGACCCAGTACTTC. This sequence encodes CASSRDTESQETQYF.

This chain joins TRBV29-1 and TRBJ2-2; TRBD1 matches at 10 bases. The CDR3 consists of 14 residues. The germline V gene encodes CDR1 SQVTM and CDR2 ANQGSEA. The junction had 8 bases not matched to a gene; V was cut back by 6 bases and J by 7 bases. CDR3 amino acids: CSVDDRGQGGELFF. The CDR3 DNA reads TGCAGCGTGGACGACAGGGGGCAAGGCGGGGAGCTGTTTTTT.

The V call is TRBV7-7, the J call TRBJ2-1, with no clear D. Trimming removed 10 bases at V and 0 bases at J, with 13 bases between. Germline loops: CDR1 SSHAT, CDR2 FNYEAQ (reference sequence). This CDR3 contains 14 residues. CDR3 residues: CATSPVPSYNEQFF. The CDR3 DNA is TGTGCCACCTCCCCCGTCCCCTCCTACAATGAGCAGTTCTTC.

The genes are TRBV18 and TRBJ1-1; possible D gene TRBD1, 6 bases. V was trimmed by 5 bases and J by 1 base, leaving 23 bases between them. Germline-derived CDR1 and CDR2 are KGHSH and LQKENI. The CDR3 covers 18 residues. Here the CDR3 reads CASSATLDWGGANTEAFF. CDR3 bases: TGTGCCAGCTCAGCAACTCTGGACTGGGGGGGGGCGAACACTGAAGCTTTCTTT.

This chain joins TRBV4-1 and TRBJ2-7, with 8 nucleotides matching TRBD1. V lost 3 bases, J lost 0 bases, and 7 bases stayed unmatched. The CDR3 runs to 16 residues. Germline loops: CDR1 MGHRA, CDR2 YSYEKL. The CDR3 DNA is TGCGCCAGCAGCCAGGAGGACAGGGCGAGCTCCTACGAGCAGTACTTC. Translating it yields CASSQEDRASSYEQYF.

The chain recombines TRBV7-8 with TRBJ2-3; a weak D match, TRBD2 (5 bases). Germline assignment: CDR1 SGHVS and CDR2 FQNEAQ. This CDR3 is 14 amino acids long. Trimming shortened V by 5 bases and J by 5 bases, and 14 bases separated the two germline ends. CDR3 nucleotide sequence: TGTGCCAGCAGCCCTGCCGGGGTGGGAGATACGCAGTATTTT. Protein sequence: CASSPAGVGDTQYF.

This clone was counted between two and nine times. V and J are TRBV7-8 and TRBJ1-2, with 9 bases matching TRBD1. CDR3 length equals 17 residues. Trimming cost V 5 bases and J 5 bases; bases outside gene matches: 15. Germline CDR1 SGHVS, CDR2 FQNEAQ. CDR3 DNA: TGTGCCAGCAGCCCCAACTACAGGGGGCCTGCTACGTATGGCTACACCTTC. Its translation: CASSPNYRGPATYGYTF.

The sample holds one count of this clone. The rearrangement links TRBV5-4 to TRBJ2-1, with D tentatively TRBD2 (6 bases). V was cut by 0 bases and J by 3 bases, with 10 bases left in between. CDR1 SGHNT and CDR2 YYREEE come from the germline V gene (reference sequence). The CDR3 totals 15 residues. The CDR3 DNA reads TGTGCCAGCAGCTTGGGGGTAGCGGTCTACAATGAGCAGTTCTTC. This gives the protein CASSLGVAVYNEQFF.

The table lists this clone with a few counts. V and J are TRBV5-1 and TRBJ2-2; 8 bases are shared with TRBD2. Germline-derived CDR1 and CDR2 are SGHRS and YFSETQ. The ends lost 0 bases at V and 7 bases at J; junction bases unmatched: 2. The CDR3 extends over 14 amino acids. As DNA, the CDR3 is TGCGCCAGCAGCTTGGTACTAGCGGACGGGGAGCTGTTTTTT. Its protein product is CASSLVLADGELFF.

The chain combines TRBV4-3 with TRBJ1-1; D ambiguous. The V end lost 1 base, the J end lost 5 bases, and 14 bases lay between the germline ends. CDR3 length: 15 amino acids. CDR1 is LGHNA and CDR2 is YSLEER in the germline V gene. The CDR3 DNA reads TGCGCCAGCAGCCAAGCTGTAACGGGTGGGACTGAAGCTTTCTTT. Translated, it gives CASSQAVTGGTEAFF.

The rearrangement links TRBV19 to TRBJ2-1; 8 bases align to TRBD2. CDR3 length: 15 amino acids. The V gene end was trimmed by 1 base and the J gene end by 2 bases; junction bases not matched to a gene: 1. CDR1 is LNHDA and CDR2 is SQIVND in the germline V gene (reference sequence). The chain's CDR3 is CASSIASGPYNEQFF. The CDR3 coding sequence is TGTGCCAGTAGTATAGCTAGCGGGCCCTACAATGAGCAGTTCTTC.

The chain recombines TRBV10-3 with TRBJ1-1; 9 nucleotides line up with TRBD1. Trimming took 11 bases from V and 3 from J; bases not matched to a gene: 10. The germline CDR1 and CDR2 sequences are ENHRY and SYGVKD. The CDR3 is 14 residues long. In nucleotides, the CDR3 is TGTGCCTCCAGTCGACAGGGGGATTACACTGAAGCTTTCTTT. It translates to CASSRQGDYTEAFF.

In its sample, this clone was seen a few times. The V and J genes are TRBV5-1 and TRBJ2-7, with D possibly being TRBD2 (5 bases). Germline values: CDR1 SGHRS, CDR2 YFSETQ. Trimming removed 4 bases from V and 2 bases from J, with 19 bases in between. CDR3 size: 16 residues. As DNA, the CDR3 is TGCGCCAGCAGCCACCTATGGTGGGAGCCACCCTACGAGCAGTACTTC. Its translation: CASSHLWWEPPYEQYF.

This chain connects TRBV7-2 to TRBJ2-3; 8 nucleotides agree with TRBD2. The CDR3 spans 15 residues. V trimming: 5 bases; J trimming: 1 base; junction bases outside the gene matches: 5. From germline, CDR1 is SGHTA and CDR2 FQGNSA. The CDR3 sequence: CASSTGLAGTDTQYF. The CDR3 nucleotides read TGTGCCAGCAGCACCGGACTAGCTGGCACAGATACGCAGTATTTT. Variable domain in full (rest from reference TRBV7-2 and TRBJ2-3): GAGVSQSPSNKVTEKGKDVELRCDPISGHTALYWYRQSLGQGLEFLIYFQGNSAPDKSGLPSDRFSAERTGGSVSTLTIQRTQQEDSAVYLCASSTGLAGTDTQYFGPGTRLTVL.

This chain links TRBV5-1 with TRBJ2-1; 13 positions agree with TRBD2. The germline V gene has CDR1 SGHRS and CDR2 YFSETQ. The CDR3 is 19 residues long. The V and J ends lost 0 bases and 0 bases, in that order; junction bases with no gene match: 6. The CDR3 loop is CASSLGRGLAGSSYNEQFF. DNA for the CDR3: TGCGCCAGCAGCTTGGGGCGGGGACTAGCGGGATCCTCCTACAATGAGCAGTTCTTC.

CDR3 sequence reads: CASSLDVRGTSPLHF. CDR3 bases: TGTGCCAGCAGCTTAGATGTGAGGGGGACCTCACCCCTCCACTTT. The rearrangement uses TRBV11-2 and TRBJ1-6, with D tentatively TRBD1 (6 bases). Trimming took 0 bases from V and 10 from J, leaving 13 bases between them. The CDR3 length is 15 residues. Per germline, CDR1 SGHAT and CDR2 FQNNGV.

This clone was picked up one time. The chain joins TRBV7-9 to TRBJ2-3; no clear D. The CDR3 contains 16 residues. CDR1 SEHNR and CDR2 FQNEAQ come from the germline V gene (reference sequence). Trimming pared 4 bases from V and 3 bases from J, leaving 17 bases between. The CDR3 loop is CASSSLMTQWTDTQYF. Written as DNA, the CDR3 is TGTGCCAGCAGCTCACTTATGACACAGTGGACAGATACGCAGTATTTT. Filled out from reference TRBV7-9 and TRBJ2-3, the complete variable domain reads DTGVSQNPRHKITKRGQNVTFRCDPISEHNRLYWYRQTLGQGPEFLTYFQNEAQLEKSRLLSDRFSAERPKGSFSTLEIQRTEQGDSAMYLCASSSLMTQWTDTQYFGPGTRLTVL.